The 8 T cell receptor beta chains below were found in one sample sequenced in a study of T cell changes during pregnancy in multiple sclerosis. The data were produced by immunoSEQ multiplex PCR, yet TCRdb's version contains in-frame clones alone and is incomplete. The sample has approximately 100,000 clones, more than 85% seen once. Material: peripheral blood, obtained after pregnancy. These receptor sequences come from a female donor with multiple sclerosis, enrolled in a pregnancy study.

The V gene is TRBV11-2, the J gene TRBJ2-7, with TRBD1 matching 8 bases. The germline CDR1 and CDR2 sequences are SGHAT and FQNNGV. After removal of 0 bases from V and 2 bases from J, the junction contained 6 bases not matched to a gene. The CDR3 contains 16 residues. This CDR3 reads CASSLDETGVAYEQYF. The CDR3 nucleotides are TGTGCCAGCAGCTTAGATGAGACAGGGGTCGCCTACGAGCAGTACTTC.

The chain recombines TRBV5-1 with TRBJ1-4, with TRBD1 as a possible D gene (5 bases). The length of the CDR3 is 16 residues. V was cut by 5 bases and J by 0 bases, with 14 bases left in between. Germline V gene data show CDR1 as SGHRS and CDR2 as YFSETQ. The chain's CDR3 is CASRLHLGATNEKLFF. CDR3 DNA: TGCGCCAGCAGGCTACACCTAGGGGCAACTAATGAAAAACTGTTTTTT.

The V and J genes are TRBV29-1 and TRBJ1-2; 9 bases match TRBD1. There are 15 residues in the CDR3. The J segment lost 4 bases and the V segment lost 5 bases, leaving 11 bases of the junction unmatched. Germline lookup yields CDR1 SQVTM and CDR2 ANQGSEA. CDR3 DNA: TGCAGCGTTTACTTGGGACAGGGTGGTGTCTATGGCTACACCTTC. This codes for CSVYLGQGGVYGYTF.

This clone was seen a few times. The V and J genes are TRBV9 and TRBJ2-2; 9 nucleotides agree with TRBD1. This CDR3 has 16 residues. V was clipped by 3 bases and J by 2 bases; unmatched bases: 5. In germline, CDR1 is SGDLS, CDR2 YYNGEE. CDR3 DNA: TGTGCCAGCAGCGCGCAACAGGGGGCCAACACCGGGGAGCTGTTTTTT. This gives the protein CASSAQQGANTGELFF.

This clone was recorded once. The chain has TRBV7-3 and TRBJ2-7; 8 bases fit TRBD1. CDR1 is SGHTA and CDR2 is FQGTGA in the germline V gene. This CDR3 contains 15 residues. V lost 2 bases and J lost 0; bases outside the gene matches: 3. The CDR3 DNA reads TGTGCCAGCAGCTTAGGGACAGGAAGCTCCTACGAGCAGTACTTC. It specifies CASSLGTGSSYEQYF.

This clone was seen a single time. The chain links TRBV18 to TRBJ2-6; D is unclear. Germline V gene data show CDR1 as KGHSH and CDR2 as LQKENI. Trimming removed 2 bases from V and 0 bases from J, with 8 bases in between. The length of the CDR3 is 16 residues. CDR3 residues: CASSPTVSSGANVLTF. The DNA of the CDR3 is TGTGCCAGCTCACCAACGGTTTCCTCTGGGGCCAACGTCCTGACTTTC.

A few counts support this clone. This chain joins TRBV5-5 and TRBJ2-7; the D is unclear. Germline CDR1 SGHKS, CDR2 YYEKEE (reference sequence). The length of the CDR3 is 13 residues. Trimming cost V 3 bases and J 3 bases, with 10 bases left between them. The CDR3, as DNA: TGTGCCAGCAGCTCCCTGAGCCTCTACGAGCAGTACTTC. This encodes CASSSLSLYEQYF.

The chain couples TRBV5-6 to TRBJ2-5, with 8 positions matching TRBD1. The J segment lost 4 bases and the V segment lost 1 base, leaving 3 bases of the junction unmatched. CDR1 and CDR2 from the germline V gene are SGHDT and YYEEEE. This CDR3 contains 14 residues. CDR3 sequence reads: CASSLNRGRETQYF. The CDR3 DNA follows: TGTGCCAGCAGCTTGAACAGGGGGAGAGAGACCCAGTACTTC.